A selection of T cell receptor beta chains follows, all from one sample in a study of shared clonotypes between healthy human individuals. TCRdb's table, derived via immunoSEQ multiplex PCR, lists solely in-frame clones and lacks some. This table has approximately 2.5 million clones, 93% appearing once. Material: naive CD4+ T cells from PBMCs. The source of these receptors is a man younger than 35 in good health. Some clones in this sample may be carry-over from other donors' samples. CDR3s include the opening cysteine and the closing phenylalanine or tryptophan. Fields, in order: V gene, J gene, clone size, D gene, CDR3 DNA, CDR3 protein. A D gene is named only where the DNA matches it firmly. Not all rows give a size; the values are once, few, many and, for expanded clones, a class.

TRBV7-8	TRBJ1-5	.	TRBD1	TGTGCCAGCAGCCTCCCGGACAGGGGAGTGGATCAGCCCCAGCATTTT	CASSLPDRGVDQPQHF
TRBV7-8	TRBJ2-3	.	.	TGTGCCAGCAGCCGCCTTGGGGGAGTGACAGATACGCAGTATTTT	CASSRLGGVTDTQYF
TRBV29-1	TRBJ2-5	.	TRBD1	TGCAGCGTCCGACAGGGCCAAGAGACCCAGTACTTC	CSVRQGQETQYF
TRBV7-6	TRBJ2-3	.	.	TGTGCCAGCAGCTTAGAATTTGGGACAGATACGCAGTATTTT	CASSLEFGTDTQYF
TRBV25-1	TRBJ1-3	once	.	TGTGCCAGCAGTGAATTGGCGGGGAGAAACACCATATATTTT	CASSELAGRNTIYF
TRBV19	TRBJ1-2	.	.	TGTGCCAGTAGTATTACAGGGATAAACTATGGCTACACCTTC	CASSITGINYGYTF
TRBV11-2	TRBJ1-1	.	.	TGTGCCAGCAGCTTAGACATGTTTTCGGGGTCTGAAGCTTTCTTT	CASSLDMFSGSEAFF
TRBV28	TRBJ2-7	.	TRBD2	TGTGCCAGCAGTTTGACTAGCGGGAGCGAGCAGTACTTC	CASSLTSGSEQYF
TRBV30	TRBJ1-5	.	.	TGTGCCTGGAGTCCCTGGGATAGCAATCAGCCCCAGCATTTT	CAWSPWDSNQPQHF
TRBV10-3	TRBJ2-7	.	TRBD1	TGTGCCATCAGCCCGGGACAGGGACTGGACGAGCAGTACTTC	CAISPGQGLDEQYF
TRBV4-1	TRBJ1-5	.	TRBD1	TGCGCCAGCAGCCAAGTGGGACAGGGTGGGGGTCAGCCCCAGCATTTT	CASSQVGQGGGQPQHF
TRBV5-1	TRBJ2-1	.	.	TGCGCCAGCAGCCCCGCCCCGAGGGACATCTATAGCAACAATGAGCAGTTCTTC	CASSPAPRDIYSNNEQFF
TRBV30	TRBJ2-7	.	.	TGTGCCTGGAGTGTTGGACGTGCCTACGAGCAGTACTTC	CAWSVGRAYEQYF
TRBV5-1	TRBJ2-3	.	.	TGCGCCAGCAGCAAGGAGGGGGAAAGGAGGACAGATACGCAGTATTTT	CASSKEGERRTDTQYF
TRBV9	TRBJ1-1	.	TRBD1	TGTGCCAGCAGCAGAGGGGTAACAGGGGCCACTGAAGCTTTCTTT	CASSRGVTGATEAFF
TRBV27	TRBJ1-1	.	.	TGTGCCAGCCTTAATCTCAGGTCGAACACTGAAGCTTTCTTT	CASLNLRSNTEAFF
TRBV5-4	TRBJ2-7	.	.	TGTGCCAGCAGCTTGGAGGGAGCAAGCTCCTACGAGCAGTACTTC	CASSLEGASSYEQYF
TRBV18	TRBJ2-7	.	.	TGTGCCAGCTCACATTCCAGGTCTCTTTCCCCCAACTCCTACGAGCAGTACTTC	CASSHSRSLSPNSYEQYF
TRBV6-1	TRBJ2-7	.	TRBD2	TGTGCCAGCAGTGAACCCGGTAGCGGGCCCGAGCATCAGTACTTC	CASSEPGSGPEHQYF
TRBV9	TRBJ2-6	.	.	TGTGCCAGCAGCGTAGCAGGGACAATTCACTCTGGGGCCAACGTCCTGACTTTC	CASSVAGTIHSGANVLTF
TRBV19	TRBJ2-2	.	TRBD2	TGTGCCAGTAGACTAGCGGGAGCCACCGGGGAGCTGTTTTTT	CASRLAGATGELFF
TRBV7-9	TRBJ1-2	few	.	TGTGCCAGCAGCTTTGGGGAAGGGTACAGCTATGGCTACACCTTC	CASSFGEGYSYGYTF
TRBV27	TRBJ1-5	.	TRBD1	TGTGCCAGCAGTCCCGGGACAGGGGGCCCGAGGCCCCAGCATTTT	CASSPGTGGPRPQHF
TRBV19	TRBJ2-7	.	.	TGTGCCACCCAACAGGTCGCCGGGGTACCCGAGCAGTACTTC	CATQQVAGVPEQYF
TRBV19	TRBJ2-2	.	.	TGTGCCAGTAGTATAAGGGGGGAAGCCGGGGAGCTGTTTTTT	CASSIRGEAGELFF
TRBV5-1	TRBJ2-1	.	TRBD2	TGCGCCAGCAGCTTTGCTAGCGGGAACTCCTACAATGAGCAGTTCTTC	CASSFASGNSYNEQFF
TRBV18	TRBJ2-2	.	.	TGTGCCAGCTCCAAGGACTACACCGGGGAGCTGTTTTTT	CASSKDYTGELFF
TRBV25-1	TRBJ1-2	once	TRBD1	TGTGCCAGCAGTGTACTCGGGGCGACAGGGGAACTCTATGGCTACACCTTC	CASSVLGATGELYGYTF
TRBV19	TRBJ2-5	.	TRBD2	TGTGCCAGTAGTATGGGACTAGCGGGACAGACCCAGTACTTC	CASSMGLAGQTQYF